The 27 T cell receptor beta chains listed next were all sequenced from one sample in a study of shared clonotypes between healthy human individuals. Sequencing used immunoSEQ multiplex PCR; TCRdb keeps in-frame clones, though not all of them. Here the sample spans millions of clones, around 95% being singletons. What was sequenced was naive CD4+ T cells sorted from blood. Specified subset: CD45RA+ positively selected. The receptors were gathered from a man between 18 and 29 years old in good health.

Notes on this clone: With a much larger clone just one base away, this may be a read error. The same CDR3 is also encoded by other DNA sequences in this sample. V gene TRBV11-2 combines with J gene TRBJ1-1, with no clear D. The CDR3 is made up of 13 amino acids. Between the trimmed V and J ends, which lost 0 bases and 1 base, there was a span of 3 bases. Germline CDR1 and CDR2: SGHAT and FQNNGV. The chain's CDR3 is CASSLDGNTEAFF. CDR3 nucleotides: TGTGCCAGCAGCTTAGACGGGAACACTGAAGCTTTCTTT.

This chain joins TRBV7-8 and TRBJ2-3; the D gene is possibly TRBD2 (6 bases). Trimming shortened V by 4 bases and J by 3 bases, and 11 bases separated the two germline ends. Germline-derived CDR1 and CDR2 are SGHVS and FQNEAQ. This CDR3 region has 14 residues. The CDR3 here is CASSSRLGTDTQYF. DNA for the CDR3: TGTGCCAGCAGCTCCCGACTAGGAACAGATACGCAGTATTTT. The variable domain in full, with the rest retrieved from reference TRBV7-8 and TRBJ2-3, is GAGVSQSPRYKVAKRGQDVALRCDPISGHVSLFWYQQALGQGPEFLTYFQNEAQLDKSGLPSDRFFAERPEGSVSTLKIQRTQQEDSAVYLCASSSRLGTDTQYFGPGTRLTVL.

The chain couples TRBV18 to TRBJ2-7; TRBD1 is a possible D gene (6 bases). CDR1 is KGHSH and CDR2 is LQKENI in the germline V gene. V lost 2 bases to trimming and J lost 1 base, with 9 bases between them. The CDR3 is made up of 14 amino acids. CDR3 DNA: TGTGCCAGCTCACCAGGGACAAAGTCCTACGAGCAGTACTTC. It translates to CASSPGTKSYEQYF.

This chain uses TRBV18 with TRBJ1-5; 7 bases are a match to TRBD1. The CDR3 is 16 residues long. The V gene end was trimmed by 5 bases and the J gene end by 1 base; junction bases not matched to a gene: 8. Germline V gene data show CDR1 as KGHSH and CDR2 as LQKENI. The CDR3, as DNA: TGTGCCAGCTCAGAACTTCAGGGGGGGAGCAATCAGCCCCAGCATTTT. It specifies CASSELQGGSNQPQHF.

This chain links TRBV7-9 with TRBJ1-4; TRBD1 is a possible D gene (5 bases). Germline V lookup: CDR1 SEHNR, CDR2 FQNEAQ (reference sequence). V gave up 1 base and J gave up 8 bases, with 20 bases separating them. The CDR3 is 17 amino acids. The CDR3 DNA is TGTGCCAGCAGCTTAGTACGGGGCGCCCGGGACGACGAAAAACTGTTTTTT. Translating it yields CASSLVRGARDDEKLFF.

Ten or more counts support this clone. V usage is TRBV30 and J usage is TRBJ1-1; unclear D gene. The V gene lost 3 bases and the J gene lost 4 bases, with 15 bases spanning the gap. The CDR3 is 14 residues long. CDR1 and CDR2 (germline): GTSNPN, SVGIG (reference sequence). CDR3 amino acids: CAWRPGLFGTEAFF. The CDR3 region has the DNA TGTGCCTGGAGGCCCGGACTTTTCGGCACTGAAGCTTTCTTT.

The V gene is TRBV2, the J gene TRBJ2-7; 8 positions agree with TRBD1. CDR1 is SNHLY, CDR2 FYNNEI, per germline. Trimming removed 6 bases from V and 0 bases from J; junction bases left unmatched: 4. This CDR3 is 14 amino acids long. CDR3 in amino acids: CASRTGEASYEQYF. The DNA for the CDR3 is TGTGCCAGCAGGACAGGGGAAGCCTCCTACGAGCAGTACTTC.

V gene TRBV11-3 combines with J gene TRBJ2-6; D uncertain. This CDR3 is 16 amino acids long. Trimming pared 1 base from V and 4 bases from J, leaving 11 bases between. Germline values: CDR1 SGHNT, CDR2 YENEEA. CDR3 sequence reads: CASSLGTGSGANVLTF. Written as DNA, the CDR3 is TGTGCCAGCAGCTTAGGTACTGGTTCCGGGGCCAACGTCCTGACTTTC.

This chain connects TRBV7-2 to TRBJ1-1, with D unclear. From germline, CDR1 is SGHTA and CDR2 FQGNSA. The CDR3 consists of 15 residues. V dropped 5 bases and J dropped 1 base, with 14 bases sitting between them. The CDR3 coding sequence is TGTGCCAGCAGCCTCCTATCGCTCTGGAACACTGAAGCTTTCTTT. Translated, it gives CASSLLSLWNTEAFF.

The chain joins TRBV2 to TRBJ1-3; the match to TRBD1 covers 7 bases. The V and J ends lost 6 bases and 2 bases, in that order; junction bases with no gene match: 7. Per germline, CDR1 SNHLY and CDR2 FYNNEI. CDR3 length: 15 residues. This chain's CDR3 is CASSFDRAPGNTIYF. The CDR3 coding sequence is TGTGCCAGCAGCTTCGACAGGGCCCCTGGAAACACCATATATTTT. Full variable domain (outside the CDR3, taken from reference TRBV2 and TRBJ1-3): EPEVTQTPSHQVTQMGQEVILRCVPISNHLYFYWYRQILGQKVEFLVSFYNNEISEKSEIFDDQFSVERPDGSNFTLKIRSTKLEDSAMYFCASSFDRAPGNTIYFGEGSWLTVV.

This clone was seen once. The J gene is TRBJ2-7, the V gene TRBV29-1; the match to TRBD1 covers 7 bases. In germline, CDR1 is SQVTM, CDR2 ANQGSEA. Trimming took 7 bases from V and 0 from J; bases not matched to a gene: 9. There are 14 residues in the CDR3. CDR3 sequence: CSASAGTASYEQYF. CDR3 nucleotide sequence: TGCAGCGCCTCGGCCGGGACAGCCTCCTACGAGCAGTACTTC.

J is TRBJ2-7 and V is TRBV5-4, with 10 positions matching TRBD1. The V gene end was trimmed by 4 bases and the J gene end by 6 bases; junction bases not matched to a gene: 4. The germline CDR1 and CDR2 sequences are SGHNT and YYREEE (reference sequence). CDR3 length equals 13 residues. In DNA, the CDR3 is TGTGCCAGCAGCGCGGGACAGGGGCTCGAGCAGTACTTC. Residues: CASSAGQGLEQYF.

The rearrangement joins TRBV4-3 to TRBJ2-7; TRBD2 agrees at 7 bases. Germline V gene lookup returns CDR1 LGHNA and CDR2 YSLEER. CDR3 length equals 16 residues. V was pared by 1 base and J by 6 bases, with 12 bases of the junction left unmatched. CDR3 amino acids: CASSQGTSGEGLEQYF. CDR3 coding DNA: TGCGCCAGCAGCCAAGGGACTTCGGGGGAGGGTCTCGAGCAGTACTTC.

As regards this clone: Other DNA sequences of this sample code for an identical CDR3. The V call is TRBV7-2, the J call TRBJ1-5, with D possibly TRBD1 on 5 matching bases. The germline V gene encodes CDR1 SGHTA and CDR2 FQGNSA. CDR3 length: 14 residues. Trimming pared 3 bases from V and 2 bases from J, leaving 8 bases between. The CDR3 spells CASSLEGGNQPQHF. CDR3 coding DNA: TGTGCCAGCAGCTTGGAAGGGGGCAATCAGCCCCAGCATTTT.

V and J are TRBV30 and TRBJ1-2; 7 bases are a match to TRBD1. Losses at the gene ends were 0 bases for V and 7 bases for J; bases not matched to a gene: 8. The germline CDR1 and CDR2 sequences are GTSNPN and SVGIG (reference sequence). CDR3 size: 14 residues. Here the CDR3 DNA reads TGTGCCTGGAGTGTACAGGGGATGAGCGGTGGCTACACCTTC. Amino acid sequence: CAWSVQGMSGGYTF.

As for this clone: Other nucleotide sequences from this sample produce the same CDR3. The CDR3 sequence: CASRENTEAFF. CDR3 DNA: TGTGCCAGCAGAGAGAACACTGAAGCTTTCTTT. J is TRBJ1-1 and V is TRBV6-1, with no clear D. CDR1 and CDR2 from the germline V gene are MNHNS and SASEGT. The CDR3 is 11 amino acids. V was clipped by 6 bases and J by 1 base, with 3 bases between them.

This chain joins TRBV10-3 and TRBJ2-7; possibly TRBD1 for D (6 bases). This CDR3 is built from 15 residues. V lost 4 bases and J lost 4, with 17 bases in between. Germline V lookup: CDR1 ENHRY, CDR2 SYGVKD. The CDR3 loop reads CAISAGQHGVYEQYF. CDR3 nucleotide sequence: TGTGCCATCAGTGCGGGACAACACGGGGTTTACGAGCAGTACTTC.

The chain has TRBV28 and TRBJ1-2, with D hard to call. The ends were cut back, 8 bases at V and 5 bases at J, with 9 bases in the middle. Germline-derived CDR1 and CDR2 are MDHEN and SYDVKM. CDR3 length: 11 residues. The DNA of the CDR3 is TGTGCCAGCTGGAAGGCGTATGGCTACACCTTC. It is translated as CASWKAYGYTF.

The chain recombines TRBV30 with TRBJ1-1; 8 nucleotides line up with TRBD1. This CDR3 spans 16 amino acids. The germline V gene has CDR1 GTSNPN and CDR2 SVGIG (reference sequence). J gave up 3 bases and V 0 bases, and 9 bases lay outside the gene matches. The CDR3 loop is CAWSVTGRGQYTEAFF. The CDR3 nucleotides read TGTGCCTGGAGTGTAACAGGCAGGGGGCAGTACACTGAAGCTTTCTTT.

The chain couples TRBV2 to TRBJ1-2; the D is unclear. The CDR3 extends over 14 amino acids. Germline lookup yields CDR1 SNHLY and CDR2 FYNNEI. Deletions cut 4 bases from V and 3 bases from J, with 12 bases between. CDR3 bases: TGTGCCAGCAGTGCGTCAAGCGACCACTATGGCTACACCTTC. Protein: CASSASSDHYGYTF.

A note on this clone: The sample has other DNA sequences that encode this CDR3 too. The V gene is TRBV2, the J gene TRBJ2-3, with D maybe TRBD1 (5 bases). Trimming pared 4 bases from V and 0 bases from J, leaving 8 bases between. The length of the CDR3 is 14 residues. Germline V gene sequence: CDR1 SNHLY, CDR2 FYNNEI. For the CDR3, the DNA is TGTGCCAGCAGTGTAAGGGGAAGCACAGATACGCAGTATTTT. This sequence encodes CASSVRGSTDTQYF.

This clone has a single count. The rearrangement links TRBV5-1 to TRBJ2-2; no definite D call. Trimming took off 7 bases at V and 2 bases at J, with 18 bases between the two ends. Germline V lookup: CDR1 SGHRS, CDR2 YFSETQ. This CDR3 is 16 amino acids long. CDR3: CASGQGWYSNTGELFF. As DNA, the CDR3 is TGCGCCAGCGGTCAAGGATGGTACTCCAACACCGGGGAGCTGTTTTTT.

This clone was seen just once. CDR3 loop: CASNQPQHF. The CDR3, as DNA: TGTGCCAGCAATCAGCCCCAGCATTTT. This chain joins TRBV15 and TRBJ1-5; the D is unclear. Germline CDR1 reads LNHNV; CDR2 reads YYDKDF (reference sequence). V was trimmed by 10 bases and J by 2 bases, leaving 0 bases between them. The CDR3 loop spans 9 amino acids.

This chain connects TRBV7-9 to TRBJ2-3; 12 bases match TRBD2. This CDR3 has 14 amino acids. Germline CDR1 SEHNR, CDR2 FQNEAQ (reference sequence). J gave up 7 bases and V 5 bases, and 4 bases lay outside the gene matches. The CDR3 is CASSRLAGVHTQYF. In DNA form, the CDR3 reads TGTGCCAGCAGCCGACTAGCGGGGGTTCATACGCAGTATTTT.

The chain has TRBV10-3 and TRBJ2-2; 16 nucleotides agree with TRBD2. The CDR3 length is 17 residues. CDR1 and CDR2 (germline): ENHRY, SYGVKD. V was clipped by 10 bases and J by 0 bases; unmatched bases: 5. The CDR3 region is CATPGTSGRANTGELFF. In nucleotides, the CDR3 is TGTGCCACACCGGGGACTAGCGGGAGGGCGAACACCGGGGAGCTGTTTTTT.

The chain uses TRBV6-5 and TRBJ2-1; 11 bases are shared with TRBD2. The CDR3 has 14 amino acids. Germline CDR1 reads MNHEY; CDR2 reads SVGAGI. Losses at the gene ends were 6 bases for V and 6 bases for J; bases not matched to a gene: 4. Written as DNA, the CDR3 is TGTGCCAGCAGAGCGACTAGCGGGGTCAATGAGCAGTTCTTC. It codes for CASRATSGVNEQFF.

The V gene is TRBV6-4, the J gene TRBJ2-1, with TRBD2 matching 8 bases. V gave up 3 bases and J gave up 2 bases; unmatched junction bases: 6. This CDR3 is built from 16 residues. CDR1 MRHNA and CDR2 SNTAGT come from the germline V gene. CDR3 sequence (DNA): TGTGCCAGCAGTGAAACCGGGACTAGAGCCTACAATGAGCAGTTCTTC. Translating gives CASSETGTRAYNEQFF.